The 2 T cell receptor beta chains listed next were all sequenced from one sample in a study of chronic HIV infection and antiretroviral therapy. TCRdb processed the 5' RACE reads anew with MiXCR; each CDR3 protein has one entry. The sample consists of about 31,000 distinct CDR3 sequences, over 7.5% of them appearing once. The specimen was peripheral blood. The receptors derive from an adult who had HIV and had not received antiretroviral therapy, or was an uninfected healthy control (not recorded which).

A remark on this clonotype: A read error is likely, as this CDR3 ends without the conserved phenylalanine or tryptophan. The chain joins TRBV6-5 to TRBJ1-1; D gene ambiguous. The V end lost 4 bases, the J end lost 1 base, and 4 bases lay between the germline ends. Germline CDR1 reads MNHEY; CDR2 reads SVGAGI. This CDR3 spans 12 amino acids. The CDR3 DNA sequence: TGTGCCAGCAGTTGGGGGAACACTGAAGCTTTCTCT. Encoded protein: CASSWGNTEAFS.

In its sample, this clonotype was seen a few times. The rearrangement links TRBV6-2 or TRBV6-3 to TRBJ1-1; D gene uncertain. V shed 4 bases and J shed 1 base, with 7 bases lying between them. This CDR3 contains 13 residues. The germline V gene has CDR1 MNHEY and CDR2 SVGEGT. CDR3 loop: CASSLEENTEAFF. The CDR3 DNA reads TGTGCCAGCAGTTTAGAGGAGAACACTGAAGCTTTCTTT.